What follows are 15 T cell receptor beta chains derived from one specimen sequenced in a study of blood T cell repertoires in COVID-19 (dated by TCRdb to the early 2020s). Libraries were built with the immunoSEQ multiplex PCR assay. TCRdb took over this immuneACCESS table, retaining in-frame rearrangements with V and J assigned. Such tables are incomplete; in checked studies, under half of the missing clones stem from an unresolved V gene, and the remainder is unexplained. The sample records about 140,000 clones, roughly 80% of which are singletons. The leading ten clones occupy approximately 9.9% of the sample. The sequenced material came from peripheral blood. The receptors stem from a man in his fifties or sixties who had recovered from COVID-19.

The chain recombines TRBV21-1 with TRBJ1-1; the table names TRBD1, a call not compared with the DNA. TRBV21-1 represents a pseudogene. The CDR3 totals 16 residues. The CDR3 protein is CASSKEGVTPNTEAFF. For the CDR3, the DNA is TGTGCCAGCAGCAAAGAAGGGGTAACGCCGAACACTGAAGCTTTCTTT.

The J gene is TRBJ2-7, the V gene TRBV28; the match to TRBD2 covers 7 bases. The CDR3 is made up of 16 amino acids. Unmatched junction bases numbered 14, after V lost 6 bases and J lost 3 bases. In germline, CDR1 is MDHEN, CDR2 SYDVKM. Here the CDR3 reads CASSRDPLAMNYEQYF. The CDR3 nucleotides are TGTGCCAGCAGCCGCGATCCACTAGCGATGAACTACGAGCAGTACTTC.

This clone was counted ten times or more. V gene TRBV7-9 combines with J gene TRBJ1-4; D is ambiguous. Trimming pared 6 bases from V and 5 bases from J, leaving 10 bases between. Germline assignment: CDR1 SEHNR and CDR2 FQNEAQ (reference sequence). The CDR3 is made up of 13 amino acids. As DNA, the CDR3 is TGTGCCAGCAGACAAGTCCTCAATGAAAAACTGTTTTTT. Amino acid sequence: CASRQVLNEKLFF.

The rearrangement links TRBV3-1 (or the pseudogene TRBV3-2) to TRBJ2-2; 8 bases align to TRBD1. Germline V gives CDR1 LGHDT, CDR2 YNNKEL (reference sequence). V trimming: 4 bases; J trimming: 4 bases; junction bases outside the gene matches: 5. The CDR3 runs 15 residues. In DNA, the CDR3 is TGTGCCAGCAGCCCCAGGGGGCGCGTCACCGGGGAGCTGTTTTTT. Amino acid sequence: CASSPRGRVTGELFF.

This clone was seen a few times. The chain is built from TRBV7-9 and TRBJ2-1; 8 positions agree with TRBD2. J was trimmed by 6 bases and V by 4 bases; bases with no gene match: 5. CDR3 length equals 14 residues. Germline V gene data show CDR1 as SEHNR and CDR2 as FQNEAQ (reference sequence). The CDR3 loop reads CASSSQLAANEQFF. The CDR3 DNA follows: TGTGCCAGCAGCTCGCAACTAGCGGCCAATGAGCAGTTCTTC.

This clone was observed a few times. The V gene is TRBV7-9, the J gene TRBJ2-1; 7 nucleotides agree with TRBD1. The CDR3 length is 16 residues. Trimming took 5 bases from V and 2 from J; bases not matched to a gene: 9. Germline V gives CDR1 SEHNR, CDR2 FQNEAQ (reference sequence). The CDR3 protein is CASSHGTAKPYNEQFF. In DNA form, the CDR3 reads TGTGCCAGCAGCCATGGGACAGCTAAACCCTACAATGAGCAGTTCTTC.

This chain links TRBV18 with TRBJ1-5; TRBD1 matches at 8 bases. Germline V CDR1 and CDR2: KGHSH, LQKENI. The CDR3 has 13 residues. Germline trimming cut 6 bases from V and 7 bases from J; bases unmatched to any gene: 5. The CDR3 DNA reads TGTGCCAGCTCGAGGACAGGGAACCAGCCCCAGCATTTT. It specifies CASSRTGNQPQHF.

This chain links TRBV5-8 with TRBJ1-6, with TRBD1 as a possible D gene (5 bases). The CDR3 runs 14 residues. Germline V CDR1 and CDR2: SGHTS, YDEGEE. V was trimmed by 0 bases and J by 10 bases, leaving 11 bases between them. The CDR3 spells CASSLGTSPSPLHF. CDR3 nucleotides: TGTGCCAGCAGCTTGGGGACATCCCCCTCACCCCTCCACTTT. Full variable domain (rest looked up from reference TRBV5-8 and TRBJ1-6): EAGVTQSPTHLIKTRGQQATLRCSPISGHTSVYWYQQALGLGLQFLLWYDEGEERNRGNFPPRFSGRQFPNYSSELNVNALELEDSALYLCASSLGTSPSPLHFGNGTRLTVT.

The chain carries TRBV28 and TRBJ1-2; 10 nucleotides line up with TRBD1. With 2 bases clipped from V and 8 bases from J, the junction kept 5 bases outside the gene matches. The CDR3 totals 14 residues. Germline CDR1 and CDR2: MDHEN and SYDVKM. The chain's CDR3 is CASSLAGTGEGYTF. As DNA, the CDR3 is TGTGCCAGCAGTTTAGCCGGGACAGGGGAAGGCTACACCTTC.

CDR3 sequence (DNA): TGTGCCAGCAGTGAAGTACTAGCGGGAGGGAATGAGCAGTTCTTC. Amino acid sequence: CASSEVLAGGNEQFF. The chain is built from TRBV2 and TRBJ2-1, with 13 bases identical to TRBD2. Germline V gene lookup returns CDR1 SNHLY and CDR2 FYNNEI. The length of the CDR3 is 15 residues. V trimming: 1 base; J trimming: 7 bases; junction bases outside the gene matches: 1. The full variable domain, completed using reference TRBV2 and TRBJ2-1, is EPEVTQTPSHQVTQMGQEVILRCVPISNHLYFYWYRQILGQKVEFLVSFYNNEISEKSEIFDDQFSVERPDGSNFTLKIRSTKLEDSAMYFCASSEVLAGGNEQFFGPGTRLTVL.

In its sample, this clone was seen once. This rearrangement joins TRBV28 to TRBJ1-5, with a possible D match to TRBD1 (5 bases). The V gene's germline CDR1 is MDHEN and CDR2 SYDVKM. This CDR3 has 16 amino acids. V lost 6 bases to trimming and J lost 4 bases, with 19 bases between them. The CDR3 reads CASSLPGRGFNQPQHF. CDR3 nucleotide sequence: TGTGCCAGCAGCCTCCCGGGACGGGGGTTTAATCAGCCCCAGCATTTT. Based on the CDR3 plus reference TRBV28 and TRBJ1-5, the full variable domain is DVKVTQSSRYLVKRTGEKVFLECVQDMDHENMFWYRQDPGLGLRLIYFSYDVKMKEKGDIPEGYSVSREKKERFSLILESASTNQTSMYLCASSLPGRGFNQPQHFGDGTRLSIL.

V and J are TRBV11-2 and TRBJ2-5, with D possibly TRBD1 on 5 matching bases. V was trimmed by 5 bases and J by 5 bases, leaving 9 bases between them. The CDR3 covers 12 residues. From germline, CDR1 is SGHAT and CDR2 FQNNGV. The CDR3 DNA reads TGTGCCAGCAGCCAGGGAAGTGAGACCCAGTACTTC. Its protein product is CASSQGSETQYF.

The chain combines TRBV6-5 with TRBJ1-1; 8 bases are shared with TRBD1. The CDR3 sequence is 14 residues long. Trimming cost V 6 bases and J 0 bases; bases outside gene matches: 3. Germline-derived CDR1 and CDR2 are MNHEY and SVGAGI. CDR3 DNA sequence: TGTGCCAGCAGACACAGGGGGTTGAACACTGAAGCTTTCTTT. This encodes CASRHRGLNTEAFF.

J is TRBJ2-2 and V is TRBV7-2; 9 nucleotides line up with TRBD1. With V trimmed by 3 bases and J by 2 bases, 13 bases remained unmatched. Germline assignment: CDR1 SGHTA and CDR2 FQGNSA. CDR3 length equals 19 residues. CDR3 residues: CASSFPGQGRVINTGELFF. The CDR3 bases are TGTGCCAGCAGCTTCCCGGGACAGGGTCGGGTTATCAACACCGGGGAGCTGTTTTTT.

This clone was seen a single time. The germline gene is not matched at one end of the junction; a read error may be the cause. The V call is TRBV11-2, the J call TRBJ2-1, with 8 bases fitting TRBD2. The CDR3 spans 14 residues. In germline, CDR1 is SGHAT, CDR2 FQNNGV. The CDR3 here is CARSVLGAGGQQFF. The CDR3 nucleotides are TGTGCCCGCAGCGTGCTGGGGGCGGGGGGCCAGCAGTTCTTC. Variable domain in full (rest from reference TRBV11-2 and TRBJ2-1): EAGVAQSPRYKIIEKRQSVAFWCNPISGHATLYWYQQILGQGPKLLIQFQNNGVVDDSQLPKDRFSAERLKGVDSTLKIQPAKLEDSAVYLCARSVLGAGGQQFFGPGTRLTVL.